Included here is one TCR beta chain sequence, with context. Its cognate antigen is unknown. This sample is part of a study of cytomegalovirus exposure and HLA in healthy donors. Overall study context: Within an early data release were tens of millions of unique TCRs drawn from HLA-typed donors. Out of 398 genotyped donors, about 84% belonged to the Caucasian-associated ancestry cluster. Study-wide findings and caveats: Donors were assumed by presence/absence analyses to have roughly uniform sequencing depth. A link between a missense DCLRE1C variant and TCR beta V- and J-gene trimming emerged from a later analysis.

Researchers ran the PCR with 60 Vbeta and 13 Jbeta primers. Data came from immunoSEQ multiplex PCR; TCRdb stores just in-frame clones and leaves some out. The table has about 220,000 clones, 76% seen once. CDR1 is SEHNR and CDR2 is FQNEAQ in the germline V gene (reference sequence). The CDR3 is 15 amino acids. The V and J ends lost 5 bases and 3 bases, in that order; junction bases with no gene match: 3. Sequencing was done on a sample of PBMCs. This clonotype was obtained from a young man in good health and CMV-seronegative. The chain joins TRBV7-9 to TRBJ2-3; 12 bases line up with TRBD2. The CDR3 bases are TGTGCCAGCAGCCCCGGGACTAGCGGGACAGATACGCAGTATTTT. Residues: CASSPGTSGTDTQYF.